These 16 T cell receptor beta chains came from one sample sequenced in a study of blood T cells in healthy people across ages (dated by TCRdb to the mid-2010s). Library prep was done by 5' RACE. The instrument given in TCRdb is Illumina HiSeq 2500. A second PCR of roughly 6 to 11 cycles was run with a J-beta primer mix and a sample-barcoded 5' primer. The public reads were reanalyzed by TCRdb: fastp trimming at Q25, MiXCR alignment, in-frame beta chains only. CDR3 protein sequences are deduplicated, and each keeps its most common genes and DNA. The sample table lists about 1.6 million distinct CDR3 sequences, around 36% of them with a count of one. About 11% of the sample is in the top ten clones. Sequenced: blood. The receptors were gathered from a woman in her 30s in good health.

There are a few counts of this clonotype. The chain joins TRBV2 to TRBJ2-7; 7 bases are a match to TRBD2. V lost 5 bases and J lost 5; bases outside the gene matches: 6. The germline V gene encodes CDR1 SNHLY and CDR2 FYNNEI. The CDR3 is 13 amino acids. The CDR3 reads CASSRTRVDEQYF. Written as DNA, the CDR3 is TGTGCCAGCAGTAGGACTAGGGTAGACGAGCAGTACTTC.

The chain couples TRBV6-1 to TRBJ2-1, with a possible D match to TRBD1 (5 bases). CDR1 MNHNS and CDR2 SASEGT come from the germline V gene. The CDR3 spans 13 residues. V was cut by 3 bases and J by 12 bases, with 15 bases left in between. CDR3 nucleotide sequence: TGTGCCAGCAGTGAGGGCCAAAGGGGTGTGCAGTTCTTC. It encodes CASSEGQRGVQFF.

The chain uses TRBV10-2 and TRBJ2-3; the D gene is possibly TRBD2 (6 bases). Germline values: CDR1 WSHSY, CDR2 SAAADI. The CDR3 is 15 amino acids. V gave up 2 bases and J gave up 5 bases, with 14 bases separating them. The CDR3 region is CASSEGGRRGDTQYF. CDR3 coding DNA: TGCGCCAGCAGTGAGGGGGGGAGGCGGGGAGATACGCAGTATTTT.

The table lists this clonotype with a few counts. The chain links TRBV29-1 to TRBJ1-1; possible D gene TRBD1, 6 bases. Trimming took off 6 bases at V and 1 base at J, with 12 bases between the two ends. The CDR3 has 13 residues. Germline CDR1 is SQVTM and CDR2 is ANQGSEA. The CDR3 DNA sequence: TGCAGCGTCGCCGGGGGGCCGAACACTGAAGCTTTCTTT. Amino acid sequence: CSVAGGPNTEAFF.

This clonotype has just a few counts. In nucleotides, the CDR3 is TGTGCCAGCAGCGTCCGAGACTTGGTAGATACGCAGTATTTT. Protein: CASSVRDLVDTQYF. This chain uses TRBV9 with TRBJ2-3; no clear D. Germline V gene data show CDR1 as SGDLS and CDR2 as YYNGEE. The CDR3 has 14 residues. V gave up 2 bases and J gave up 5 bases, with 12 bases separating them.

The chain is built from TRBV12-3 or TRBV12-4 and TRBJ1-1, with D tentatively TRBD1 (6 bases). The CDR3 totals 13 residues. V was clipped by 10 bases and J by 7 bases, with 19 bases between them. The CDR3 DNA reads TGTGCCAACGGGATCGGGGGGGCGAATGAAGCTTTCTTT. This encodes CANGIGGANEAFF.

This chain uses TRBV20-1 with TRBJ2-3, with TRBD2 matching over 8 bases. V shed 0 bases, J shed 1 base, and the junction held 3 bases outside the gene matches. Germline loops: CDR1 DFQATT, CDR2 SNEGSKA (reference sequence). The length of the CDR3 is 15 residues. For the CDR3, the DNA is TGCAGTGCTAGAGATAACGGGAGGGGCACAGATACGCAGTATTTT. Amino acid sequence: CSARDNGRGTDTQYF.

The CDR3 sequence: CATSSSAVGEQFF. DNA for the CDR3: TGTGCCACCAGTTCTAGCGCGGTGGGTGAGCAGTTCTTC. The chain recombines TRBV24-1 with TRBJ2-1, with D perhaps TRBD2 (6 bases). Deletions cut 6 bases from V and 9 bases from J, with 14 bases between. In germline, CDR1 is KGHDR, CDR2 SFDVKD. The CDR3 is 13 residues long.

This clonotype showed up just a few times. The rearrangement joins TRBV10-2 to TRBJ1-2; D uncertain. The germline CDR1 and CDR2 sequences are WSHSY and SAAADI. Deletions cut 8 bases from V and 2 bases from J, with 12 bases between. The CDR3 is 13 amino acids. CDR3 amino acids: CASGRTVNYGYTF. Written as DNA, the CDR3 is TGCGCCAGCGGAAGGACGGTGAACTATGGCTACACCTTC.

DNA of the CDR3: TGTGCCAGCCCCCACCGACAGGGCTGGGACACTGAAGCTTTCTTT. Its protein product is CASPHRQGWDTEAFF. The chain is built from TRBV6-2 or TRBV6-3 and TRBJ1-1; 7 bases map to TRBD1. The V and J ends lost 8 bases and 3 bases, in that order; junction bases with no gene match: 12. Germline V gives CDR1 MNHEY, CDR2 SVGEGT. This CDR3 comprises 15 residues.

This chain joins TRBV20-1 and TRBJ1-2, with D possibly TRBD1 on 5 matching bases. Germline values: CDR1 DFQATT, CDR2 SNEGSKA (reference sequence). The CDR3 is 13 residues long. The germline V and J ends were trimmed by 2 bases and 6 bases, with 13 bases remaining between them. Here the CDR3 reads CSARISTVDGYTF. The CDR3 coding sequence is TGCAGTGCTAGAATATCGACAGTAGATGGCTACACCTTC.

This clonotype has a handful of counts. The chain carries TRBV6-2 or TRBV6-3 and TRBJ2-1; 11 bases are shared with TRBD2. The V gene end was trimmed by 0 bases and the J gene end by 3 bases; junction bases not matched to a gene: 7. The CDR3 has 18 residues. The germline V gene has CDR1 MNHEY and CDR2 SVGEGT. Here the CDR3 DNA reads TGTGCCAGCAGTTACTCGAAAGGCGGGACTAGCGGCTACAATGAGCAGTTCTTC. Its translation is CASSYSKGGTSGYNEQFF.

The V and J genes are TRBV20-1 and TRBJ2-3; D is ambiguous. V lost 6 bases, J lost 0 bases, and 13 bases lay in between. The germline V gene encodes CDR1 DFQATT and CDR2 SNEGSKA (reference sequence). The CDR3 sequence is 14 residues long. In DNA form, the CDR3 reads TGCAGTGCGAGAAAACGAACTAGCACAGATACGCAGTATTTT. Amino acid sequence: CSARKRTSTDTQYF.

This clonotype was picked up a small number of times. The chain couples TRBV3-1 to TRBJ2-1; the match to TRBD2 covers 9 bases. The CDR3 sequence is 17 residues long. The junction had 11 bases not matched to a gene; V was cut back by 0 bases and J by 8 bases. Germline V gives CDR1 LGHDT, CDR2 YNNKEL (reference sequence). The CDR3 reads CASSQEAVAGGLDEQFF. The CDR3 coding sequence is TGTGCCAGCAGCCAAGAGGCTGTGGCGGGAGGGCTCGATGAGCAGTTCTTC.

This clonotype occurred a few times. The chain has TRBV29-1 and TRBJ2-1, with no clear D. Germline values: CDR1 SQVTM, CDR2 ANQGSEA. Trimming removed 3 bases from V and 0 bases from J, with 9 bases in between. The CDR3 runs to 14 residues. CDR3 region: CSVEGKSSYNEQFF. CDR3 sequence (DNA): TGCAGCGTTGAGGGGAAAAGCTCCTACAATGAGCAGTTCTTC.

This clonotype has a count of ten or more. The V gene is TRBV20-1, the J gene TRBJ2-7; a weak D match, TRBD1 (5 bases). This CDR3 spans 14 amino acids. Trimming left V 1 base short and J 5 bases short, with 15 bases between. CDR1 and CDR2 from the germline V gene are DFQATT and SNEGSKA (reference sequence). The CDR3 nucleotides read TGCAGTGCTAGAGGGAAACAGGCAACGGACGAGCAGTACTTC. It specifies CSARGKQATDEQYF.